This TCR beta chain was documented in a study of shared clonotypes between healthy human individuals. Study-level points and caveats: Clonotype sharing among the donors was expected to vary with sequencing depth.

Profiling relied on immunoSEQ multiplex PCR, and the TCRdb table lists in-frame clones only, not all of them. The sample gives about 450,000 clones, 79% of which show up once; roughly 13% is in the top ten. As regards this clone: Its antigen is currently unknown. Different DNA sequences within this sample yield the same CDR3.

The CDR3 runs 13 residues. The V and J ends lost 4 bases and 5 bases respectively, with 10 bases between them. Germline V gene lookup returns CDR1 SGDLS and CDR2 YYNGEE. The chain recombines TRBV9 with TRBJ2-1; D is undetermined. The sample taken for sequencing was PBMCs. This receptor was obtained from a woman in her 40s in good health. Some clones in this sample may be carry-over from other donors' samples. DNA for the CDR3: TGTGCCAGCAGCATCCGACCCGACAATGAGCAGTTCTTC. It encodes CASSIRPDNEQFF.